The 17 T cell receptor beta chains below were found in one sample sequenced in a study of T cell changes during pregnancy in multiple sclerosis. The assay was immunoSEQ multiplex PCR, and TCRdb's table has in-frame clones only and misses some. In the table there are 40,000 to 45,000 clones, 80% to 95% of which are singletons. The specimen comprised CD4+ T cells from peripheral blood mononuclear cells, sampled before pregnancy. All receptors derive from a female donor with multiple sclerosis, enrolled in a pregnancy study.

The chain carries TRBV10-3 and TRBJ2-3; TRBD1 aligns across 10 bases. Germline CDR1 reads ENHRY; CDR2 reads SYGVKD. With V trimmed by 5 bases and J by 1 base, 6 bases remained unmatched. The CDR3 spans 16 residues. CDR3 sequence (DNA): TGTGCCATCAGTCCCTTCGGGACAGGGGGCACAGATACGCAGTATTTT. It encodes CAISPFGTGGTDTQYF.

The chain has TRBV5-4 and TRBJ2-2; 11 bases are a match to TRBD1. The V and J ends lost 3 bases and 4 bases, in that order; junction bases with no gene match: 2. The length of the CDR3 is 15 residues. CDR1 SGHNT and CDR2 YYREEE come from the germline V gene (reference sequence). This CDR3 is CASSSGTGGTGELFF. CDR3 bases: TGTGCCAGCAGCTCCGGGACAGGGGGCACCGGGGAGCTGTTTTTT.

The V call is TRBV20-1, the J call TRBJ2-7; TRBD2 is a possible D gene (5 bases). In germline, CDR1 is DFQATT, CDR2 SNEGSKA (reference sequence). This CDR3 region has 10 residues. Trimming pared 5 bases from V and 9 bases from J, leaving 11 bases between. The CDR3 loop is CSALRVGQYF. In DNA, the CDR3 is TGCAGTGCTCTGAGGGTCGGGCAGTACTTC.

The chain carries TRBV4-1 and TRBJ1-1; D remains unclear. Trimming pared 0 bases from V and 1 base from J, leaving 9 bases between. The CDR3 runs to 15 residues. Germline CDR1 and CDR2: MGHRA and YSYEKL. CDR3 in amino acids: CASSQESVKNTEAFF. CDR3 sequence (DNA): TGCGCCAGCAGCCAAGAGTCAGTTAAGAACACTGAAGCTTTCTTT.

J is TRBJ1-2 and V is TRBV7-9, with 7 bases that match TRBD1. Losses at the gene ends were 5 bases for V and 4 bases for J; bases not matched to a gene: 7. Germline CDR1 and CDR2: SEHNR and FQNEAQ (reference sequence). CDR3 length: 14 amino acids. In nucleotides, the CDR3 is TGTGCCAGCAGCCCTCCTAGGGACAGCTATGGCTACACCTTC. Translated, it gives CASSPPRDSYGYTF.

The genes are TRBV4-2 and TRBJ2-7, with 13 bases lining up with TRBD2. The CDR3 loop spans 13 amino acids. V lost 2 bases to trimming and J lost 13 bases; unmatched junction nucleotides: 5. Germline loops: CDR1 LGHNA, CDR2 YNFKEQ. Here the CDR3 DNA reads TGTGCCAGCAGCCAACCGGGGACTAGCGGGGCTTACTTC. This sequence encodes CASSQPGTSGAYF.

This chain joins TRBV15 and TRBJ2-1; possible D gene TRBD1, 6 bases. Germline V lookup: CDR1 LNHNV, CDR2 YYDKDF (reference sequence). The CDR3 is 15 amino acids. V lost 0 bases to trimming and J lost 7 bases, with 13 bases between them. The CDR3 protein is CATSREAGEWNEQFF. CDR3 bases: TGTGCCACCAGCAGAGAGGCAGGGGAGTGGAATGAGCAGTTCTTC.

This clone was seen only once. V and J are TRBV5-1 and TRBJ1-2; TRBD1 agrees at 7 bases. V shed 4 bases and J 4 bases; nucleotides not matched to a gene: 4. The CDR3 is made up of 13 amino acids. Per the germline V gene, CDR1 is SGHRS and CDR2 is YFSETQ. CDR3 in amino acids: CASSLGTAYGYTF. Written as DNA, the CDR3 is TGCGCCAGCAGCCTAGGGACAGCCTATGGCTACACCTTC.

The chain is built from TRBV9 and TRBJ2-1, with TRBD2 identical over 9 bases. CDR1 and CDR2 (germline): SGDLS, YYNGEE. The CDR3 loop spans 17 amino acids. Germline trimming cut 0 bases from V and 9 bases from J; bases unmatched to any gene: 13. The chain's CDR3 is CASSVVPAASGVLEQFF. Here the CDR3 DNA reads TGTGCCAGCAGCGTAGTCCCGGCGGCTAGCGGGGTGCTTGAGCAGTTCTTC.

CDR3 in amino acids: CAVLISGDGANVLTF. CDR3 sequence (DNA): TGTGCCGTTCTAATTTCGGGGGATGGGGCCAACGTCCTGACTTTC. The chain combines TRBV11-2 with TRBJ2-6, with D tentatively TRBD2 (6 bases). Trimming stripped 11 bases from V and 3 bases from J, with 17 bases between. The CDR3 length is 15 residues. Looked up from germline, CDR1 is SGHAT and CDR2 is FQNNGV.

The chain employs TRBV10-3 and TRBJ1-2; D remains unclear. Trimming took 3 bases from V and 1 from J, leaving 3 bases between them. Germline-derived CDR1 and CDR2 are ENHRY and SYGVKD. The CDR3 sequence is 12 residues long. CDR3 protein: CAISDGNYGYTF. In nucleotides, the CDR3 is TGTGCCATCAGTGACGGTAACTATGGCTACACCTTC.

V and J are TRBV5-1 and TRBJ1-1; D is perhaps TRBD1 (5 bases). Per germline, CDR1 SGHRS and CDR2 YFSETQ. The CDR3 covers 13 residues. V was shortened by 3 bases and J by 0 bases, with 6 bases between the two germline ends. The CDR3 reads CASSWGLNTEAFF. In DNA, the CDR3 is TGCGCCAGCAGCTGGGGCCTGAACACTGAAGCTTTCTTT.

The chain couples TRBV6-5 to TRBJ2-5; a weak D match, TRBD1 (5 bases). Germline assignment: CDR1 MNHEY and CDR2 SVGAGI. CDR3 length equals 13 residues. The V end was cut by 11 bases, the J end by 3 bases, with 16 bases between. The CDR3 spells CASGEPREETQYF. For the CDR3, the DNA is TGTGCCTCAGGCGAGCCCAGGGAAGAGACCCAGTACTTC.

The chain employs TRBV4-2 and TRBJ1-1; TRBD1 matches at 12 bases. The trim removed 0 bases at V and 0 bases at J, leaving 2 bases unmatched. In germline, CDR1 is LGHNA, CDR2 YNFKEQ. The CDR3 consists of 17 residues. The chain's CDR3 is CASSQDGTGGLNTEAFF. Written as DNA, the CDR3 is TGTGCCAGCAGCCAAGATGGGACAGGGGGCTTGAACACTGAAGCTTTCTTT.

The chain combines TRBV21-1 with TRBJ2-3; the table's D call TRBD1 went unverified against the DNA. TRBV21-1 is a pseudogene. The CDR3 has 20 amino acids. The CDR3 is CASSKRCRTGDTVCTDTQYF. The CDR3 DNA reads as TGTGCCAGCAGCAAAAGGTGCCGGACAGGGGATACGGTTTGCACAGATACGCAGTATTTT.

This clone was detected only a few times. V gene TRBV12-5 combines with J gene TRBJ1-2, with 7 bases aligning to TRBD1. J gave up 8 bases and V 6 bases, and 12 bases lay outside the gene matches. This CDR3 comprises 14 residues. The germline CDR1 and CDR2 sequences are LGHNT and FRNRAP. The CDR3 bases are TGTGCTAGTGGGCCCCACAGGGGCGATATCGGCTACACCTTC. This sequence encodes CASGPHRGDIGYTF.

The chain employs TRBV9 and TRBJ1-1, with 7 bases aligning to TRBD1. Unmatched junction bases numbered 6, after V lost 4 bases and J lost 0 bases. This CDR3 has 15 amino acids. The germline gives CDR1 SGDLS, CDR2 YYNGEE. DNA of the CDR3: TGTGCCAGCAGCTCACGACAGGGAGTGAACACTGAAGCTTTCTTT. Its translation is CASSSRQGVNTEAFF.